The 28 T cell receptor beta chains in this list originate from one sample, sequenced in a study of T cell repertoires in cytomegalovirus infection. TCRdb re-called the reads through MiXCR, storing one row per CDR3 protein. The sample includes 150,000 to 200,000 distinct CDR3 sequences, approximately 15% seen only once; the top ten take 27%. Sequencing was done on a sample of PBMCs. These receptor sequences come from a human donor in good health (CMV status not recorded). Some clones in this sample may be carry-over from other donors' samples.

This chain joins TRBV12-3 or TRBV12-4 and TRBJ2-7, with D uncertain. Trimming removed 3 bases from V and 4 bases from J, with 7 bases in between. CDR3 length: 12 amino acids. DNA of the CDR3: TGTGCCAGCAGTTTTGCGGCTTACGAGCAGTACTTC. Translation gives CASSFAAYEQYF.

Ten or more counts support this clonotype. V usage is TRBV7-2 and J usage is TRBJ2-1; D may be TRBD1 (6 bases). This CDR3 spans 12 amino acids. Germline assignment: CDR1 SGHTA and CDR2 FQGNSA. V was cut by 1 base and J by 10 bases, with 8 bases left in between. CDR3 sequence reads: CASSLGTAEQFF. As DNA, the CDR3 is TGTGCCAGCAGCTTAGGGACAGCAGAGCAGTTCTTC.

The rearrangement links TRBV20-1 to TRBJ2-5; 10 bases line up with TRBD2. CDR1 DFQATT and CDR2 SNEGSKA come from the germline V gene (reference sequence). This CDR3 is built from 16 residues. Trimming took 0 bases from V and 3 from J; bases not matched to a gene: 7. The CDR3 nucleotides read TGCAGTGCTAGAGATCTGTTCGGACTAGCGGAAGAGACCCAGTACTTC. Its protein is CSARDLFGLAEETQYF.

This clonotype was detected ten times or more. The CDR3 sequence: CASSSGTSVNRNQPQHF. The CDR3 region has the DNA TGTGCCAGCAGCTCCGGGACATCGGTGAATCGCAATCAGCCCCAGCATTTT. The chain joins TRBV7-8 to TRBJ1-5, with D possibly TRBD1 on 6 matching bases. Between the trimmed V and J ends, which lost 4 bases and 2 bases, there was a span of 18 bases. The CDR3 spans 17 residues. CDR1 is SGHVS, CDR2 FQNEAQ, per germline.

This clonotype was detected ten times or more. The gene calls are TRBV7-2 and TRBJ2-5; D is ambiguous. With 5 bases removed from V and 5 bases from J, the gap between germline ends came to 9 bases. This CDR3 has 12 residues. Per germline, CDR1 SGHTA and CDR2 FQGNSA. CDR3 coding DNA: TGTGCCAGCAGCCCGGCGACGGAGACCCAGTACTTC. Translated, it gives CASSPATETQYF.

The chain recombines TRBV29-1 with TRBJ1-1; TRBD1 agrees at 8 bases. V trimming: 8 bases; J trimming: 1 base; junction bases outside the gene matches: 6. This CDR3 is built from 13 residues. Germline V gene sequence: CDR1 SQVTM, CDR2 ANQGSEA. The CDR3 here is CSSDDRGNTEAFF. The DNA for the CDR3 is TGCAGCTCGGACGACAGGGGGAACACTGAAGCTTTCTTT.

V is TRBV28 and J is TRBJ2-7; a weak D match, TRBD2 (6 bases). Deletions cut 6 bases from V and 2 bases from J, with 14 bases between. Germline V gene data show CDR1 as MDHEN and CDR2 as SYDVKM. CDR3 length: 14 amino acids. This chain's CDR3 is CASSSGSRPYEQYF. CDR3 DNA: TGTGCCAGCAGCAGCGGGTCTAGACCCTACGAGCAGTACTTC. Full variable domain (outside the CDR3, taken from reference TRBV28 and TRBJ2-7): DVKVTQSSRYLVKRTGEKVFLECVQDMDHENMFWYRQDPGLGLRLIYFSYDVKMKEKGDIPEGYSVSREKKERFSLILESASTNQTSMYLCASSSGSRPYEQYFGPGTRLTVT.

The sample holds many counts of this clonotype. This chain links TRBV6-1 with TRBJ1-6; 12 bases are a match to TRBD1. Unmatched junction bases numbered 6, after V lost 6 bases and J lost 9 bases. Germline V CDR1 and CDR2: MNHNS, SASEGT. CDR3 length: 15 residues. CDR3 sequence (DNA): TGTGCCAGCAGGGGGGACAGGGGGCAAGGTTCACCCCTCCACTTT. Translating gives CASRGDRGQGSPLHF.

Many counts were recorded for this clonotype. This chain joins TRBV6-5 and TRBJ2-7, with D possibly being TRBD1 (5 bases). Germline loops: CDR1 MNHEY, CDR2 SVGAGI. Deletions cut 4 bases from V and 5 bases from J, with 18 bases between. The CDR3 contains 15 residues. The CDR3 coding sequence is TGTGCCAGCAGTTCCCTTCTCCAGGGCGGCGACGAGCAGTACTTC. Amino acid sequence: CASSSLLQGGDEQYF.

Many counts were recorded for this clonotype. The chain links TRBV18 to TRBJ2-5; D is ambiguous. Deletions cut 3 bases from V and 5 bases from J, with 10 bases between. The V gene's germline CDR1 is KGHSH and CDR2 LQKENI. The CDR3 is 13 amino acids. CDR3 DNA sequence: TGTGCCAGCTCACCTCCCACGGTGGAGACCCAGTACTTC. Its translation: CASSPPTVETQYF.

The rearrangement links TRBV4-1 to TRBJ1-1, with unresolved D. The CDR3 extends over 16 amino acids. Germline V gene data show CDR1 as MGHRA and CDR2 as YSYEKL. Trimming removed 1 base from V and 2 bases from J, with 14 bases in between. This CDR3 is CASSQVPRVGNTEAFF. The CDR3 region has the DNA TGCGCCAGCAGCCAAGTCCCACGGGTAGGAAACACTGAAGCTTTCTTT.

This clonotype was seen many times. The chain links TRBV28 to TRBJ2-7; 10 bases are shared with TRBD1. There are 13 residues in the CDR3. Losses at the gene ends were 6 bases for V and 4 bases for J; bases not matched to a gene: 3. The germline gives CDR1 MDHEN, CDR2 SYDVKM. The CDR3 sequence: CASRGTGEYEQYF. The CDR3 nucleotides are TGTGCCAGCAGAGGGACAGGGGAGTACGAGCAGTACTTC.

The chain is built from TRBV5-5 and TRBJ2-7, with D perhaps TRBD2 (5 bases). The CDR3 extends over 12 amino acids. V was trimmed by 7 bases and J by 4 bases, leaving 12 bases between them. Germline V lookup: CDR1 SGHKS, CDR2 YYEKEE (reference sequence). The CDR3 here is CASLDYQYEQYF. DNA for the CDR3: TGTGCCAGCCTCGACTACCAGTACGAGCAGTACTTC.

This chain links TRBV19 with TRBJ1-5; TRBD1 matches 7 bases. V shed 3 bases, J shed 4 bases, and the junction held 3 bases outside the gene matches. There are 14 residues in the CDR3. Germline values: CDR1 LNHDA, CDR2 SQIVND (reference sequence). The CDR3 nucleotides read TGTGCCAGTAGTATCCGGGACAGAAATCAGCCCCAGCATTTT. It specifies CASSIRDRNQPQHF.

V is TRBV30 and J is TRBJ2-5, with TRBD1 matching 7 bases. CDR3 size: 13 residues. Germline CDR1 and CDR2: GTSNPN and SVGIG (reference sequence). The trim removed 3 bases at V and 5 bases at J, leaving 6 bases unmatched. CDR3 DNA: TGTGCCTGGAGATACAGGGGTTTGGAGACCCAGTACTTC. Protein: CAWRYRGLETQYF.

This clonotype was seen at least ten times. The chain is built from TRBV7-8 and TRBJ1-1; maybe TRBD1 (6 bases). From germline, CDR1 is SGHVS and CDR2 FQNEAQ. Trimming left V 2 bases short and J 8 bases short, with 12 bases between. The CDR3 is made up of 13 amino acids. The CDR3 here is CASSLRGGLEAFF. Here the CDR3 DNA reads TGTGCCAGCAGCTTAAGGGGGGGCCTCGAAGCTTTCTTT.

CDR3 in amino acids: CASSLDKRGMLSGNTIYF. The CDR3 coding sequence is TGTGCCAGCAGCTTAGATAAAAGGGGGATGCTGTCTGGAAACACCATATATTTT. The chain employs TRBV11-2 and TRBJ1-3; D is possibly TRBD1 (6 bases). Germline CDR1 and CDR2: SGHAT and FQNNGV. The ends were cut back, 0 bases at V and 1 base at J, with 16 bases in the middle. CDR3 length: 18 amino acids.

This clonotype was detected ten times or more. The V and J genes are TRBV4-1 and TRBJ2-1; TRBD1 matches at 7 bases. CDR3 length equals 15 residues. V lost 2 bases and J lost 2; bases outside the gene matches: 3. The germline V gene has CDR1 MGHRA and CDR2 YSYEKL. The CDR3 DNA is TGCGCCAGCAGCCAACTCGGGACAGCCTACAATGAGCAGTTCTTC. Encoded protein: CASSQLGTAYNEQFF.

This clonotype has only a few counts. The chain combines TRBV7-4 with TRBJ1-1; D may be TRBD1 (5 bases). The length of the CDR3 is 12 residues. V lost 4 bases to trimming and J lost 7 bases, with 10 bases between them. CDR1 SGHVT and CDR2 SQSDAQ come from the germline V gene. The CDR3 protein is CASSWGTVEAFF. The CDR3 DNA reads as TGTGCCAGCAGCTGGGGGACCGTTGAAGCTTTCTTT.

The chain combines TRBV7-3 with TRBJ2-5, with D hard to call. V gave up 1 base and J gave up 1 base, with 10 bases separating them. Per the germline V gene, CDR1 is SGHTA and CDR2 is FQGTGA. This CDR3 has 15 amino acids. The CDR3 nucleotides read TGTGCCAGCAGCTTAAGCCCCAGGCCCCAAGAGACCCAGTACTTC. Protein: CASSLSPRPQETQYF.

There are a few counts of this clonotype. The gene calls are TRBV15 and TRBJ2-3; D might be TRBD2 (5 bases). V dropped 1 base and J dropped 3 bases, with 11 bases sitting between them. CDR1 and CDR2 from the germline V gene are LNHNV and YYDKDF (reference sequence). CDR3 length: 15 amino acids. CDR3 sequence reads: CATSRVPSGTDTQYF. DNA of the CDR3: TGTGCCACCAGCAGAGTCCCTTCGGGGACAGATACGCAGTATTTT.

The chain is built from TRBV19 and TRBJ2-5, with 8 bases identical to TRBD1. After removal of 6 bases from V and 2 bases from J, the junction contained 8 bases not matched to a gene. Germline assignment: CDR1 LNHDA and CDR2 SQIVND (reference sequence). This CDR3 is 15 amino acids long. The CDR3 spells CASSLQGARQETQYF. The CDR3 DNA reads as TGTGCCAGTAGCCTGCAGGGGGCCCGGCAAGAGACCCAGTACTTC.

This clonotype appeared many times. CDR3 bases: TGTGCCAGCAGTTCCCCGGCAGCGTCCTCCAATCAGCCCCAGCATTTT. Protein: CASSSPAASSNQPQHF. The chain combines TRBV12-3 or TRBV12-4 with TRBJ1-5; no clear D. This CDR3 region has 16 residues. Trimming stripped 4 bases from V and 3 bases from J, with 16 bases between.

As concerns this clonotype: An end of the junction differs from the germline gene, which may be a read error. CDR3 nucleotides: TGTGCCAGGAGCTTAGATGGCGAGACCCAGTACTTC. Translating it yields CARSLDGETQYF. This chain uses TRBV7-6 with TRBJ2-5, with D unresolved. Germline CDR1 is SGHVS and CDR2 is FNYEAQ. CDR3 length equals 12 residues. Based on the CDR3 plus reference TRBV7-6 and TRBJ2-5, the full variable domain is GAGVSQSPRYKVTKRGQDVALRCDPISGHVSLYWYRQALGQGPEFLTYFNYEAQQDKSGLPNDRFSAERPEGSISTLTIQRTEQRDSAMYRCARSLDGETQYFGPGTRLLVL.

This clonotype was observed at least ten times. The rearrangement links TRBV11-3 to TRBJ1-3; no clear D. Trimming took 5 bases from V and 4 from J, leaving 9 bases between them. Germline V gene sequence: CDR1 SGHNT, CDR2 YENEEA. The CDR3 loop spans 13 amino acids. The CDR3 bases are TGTGCCAGCAGCCCTGAAACAGGAAACACCATATATTTT. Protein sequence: CASSPETGNTIYF.

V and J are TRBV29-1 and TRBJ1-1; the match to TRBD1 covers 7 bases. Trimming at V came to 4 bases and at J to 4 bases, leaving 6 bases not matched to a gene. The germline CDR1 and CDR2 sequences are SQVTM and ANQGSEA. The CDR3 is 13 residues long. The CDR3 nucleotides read TGCAGCGTTGGGGAGAGACAGGGCACTGAAGCTTTCTTT. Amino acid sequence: CSVGERQGTEAFF.

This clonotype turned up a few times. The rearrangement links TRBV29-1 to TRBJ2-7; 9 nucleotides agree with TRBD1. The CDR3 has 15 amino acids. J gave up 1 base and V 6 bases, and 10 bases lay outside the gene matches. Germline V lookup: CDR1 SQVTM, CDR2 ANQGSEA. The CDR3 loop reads CSVGKRTGASYEQYF. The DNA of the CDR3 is TGCAGCGTAGGAAAGAGGACAGGGGCTTCCTACGAGCAGTACTTC.

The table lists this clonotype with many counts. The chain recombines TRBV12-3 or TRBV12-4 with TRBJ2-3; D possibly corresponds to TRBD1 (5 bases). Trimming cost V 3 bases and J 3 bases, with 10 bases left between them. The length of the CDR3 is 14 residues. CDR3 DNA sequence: TGTGCCAGCAGTTTGGGGCTAAGGACAGATACGCAGTATTTT. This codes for CASSLGLRTDTQYF.